This T cell receptor (beta chain) emerged from a study of post-analysis software for immune sequencing data. Overall study context: As for disease course, relapsing-remitting, secondary progressive and progressive-relapsing multiple sclerosis were all included. Whole-study findings and limits: TRBV5-6, TRBV5-1 and TRBV20-1 were among a handful of TRBV segments more frequent in patients than controls. Comparison with controls showed significantly lower normalized Chao1 diversity in multiple sclerosis patients. Samples made in the same batch grouped tightly together by F measure.

Researchers reported that TCR beta cDNA libraries carried unique molecular identifiers. Once about 0.95 to 10 million T cells were used, 400,000 to 550,000 cDNA molecules resulted. MiXCR, run by TCRdb on the PCR reads, gives a single entry per CDR3 protein. The data contain 800,000 to 950,000 distinct CDR3 sequences, roughly 50% of them seen just once; the ten biggest clones take up roughly 4.4%. Trimming shortened V by 1 base and J by 7 bases, and 10 bases separated the two germline ends. This CDR3 has 13 residues. Germline CDR1 is SEHNR and CDR2 is FQNEAQ (reference sequence). Regarding this clonotype: Its cognate antigen is unknown.

This receptor was identified in a girl aged 10 to 17 with multiple sclerosis. The chain combines TRBV7-9 with TRBJ1-1, with D perhaps TRBD1 (5 bases). The specimen was blood. In DNA, the CDR3 is TGTGCCAGCAGCTTAGGGGCAGGACATGAAGCTTTCTTT. It codes for CASSLGAGHEAFF.